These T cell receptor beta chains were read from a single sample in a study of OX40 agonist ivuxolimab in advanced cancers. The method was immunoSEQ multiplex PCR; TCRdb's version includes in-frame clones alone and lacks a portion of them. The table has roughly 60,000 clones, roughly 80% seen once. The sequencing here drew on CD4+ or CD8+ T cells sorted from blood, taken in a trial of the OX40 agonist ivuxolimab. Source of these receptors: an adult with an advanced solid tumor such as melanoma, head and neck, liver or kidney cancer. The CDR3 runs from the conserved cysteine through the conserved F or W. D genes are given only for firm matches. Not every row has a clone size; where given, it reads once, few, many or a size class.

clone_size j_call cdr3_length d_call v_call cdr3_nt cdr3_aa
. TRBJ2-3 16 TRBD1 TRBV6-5 TGTGCCAGCAGTTACTCGACAGGGTGGGGTATCGATACGCAGTATTTT CASSYSTGWGIDTQYF
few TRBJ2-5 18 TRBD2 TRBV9 TGTGCCAGCAGCGTTCTAGCGGGGGGGCAGGTTTACCAAGAGACCCAGTACTTC CASSVLAGGQVYQETQYF
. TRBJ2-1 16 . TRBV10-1 TGCGCCAGCAGTGAGTCTACTTCGAGCTCCTACAATGAGCAGTTCTTC CASSESTSSSYNEQFF
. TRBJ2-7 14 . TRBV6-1 TGTGCCAGCAGTGAGGCGGGGGCCGCTAAGGAGCAGTACTTC CASSEAGAAKEQYF
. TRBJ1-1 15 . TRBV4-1 TGCGCCAGCAGCCAAGGGGGAGGCTTGAACACTGAAGCTTTCTTT CASSQGGGLNTEAFF
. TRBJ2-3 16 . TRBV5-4 TGTGCCAGCAGCTTGGGATATTGGGGGCGCGCAGATACGCAGTATTTT CASSLGYWGRADTQYF
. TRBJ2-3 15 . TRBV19 TGTGCCAGTAGTATCGGGCAGTCTAGCACAGATACGCAGTATTTT CASSIGQSSTDTQYF
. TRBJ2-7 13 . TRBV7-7 TGTGCTAGCAGCTTTCGACAGATCTACGAGCAGTACTTC CASSFRQIYEQYF
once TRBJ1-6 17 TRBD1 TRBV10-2 TGCGCCAGCAGTGTTAAAGGGGACAGCTCCTATAATTCACCCCTCCACTTT CASSVKGDSSYNSPLHF
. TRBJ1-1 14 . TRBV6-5 TGTGCCAGCAGTCATATCGCGGGGAACACTGAAGCTTTCTTT CASSHIAGNTEAFF
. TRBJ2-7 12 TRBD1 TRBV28 TGTGCCAGCAGACAGGGGGCGCGGGAGCAGTACTTC CASRQGAREQYF
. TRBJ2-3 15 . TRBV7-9 TGTGCCAGCAGCTTAGGATCAGGGAGTGCGGATACGCAGTATTTT CASSLGSGSADTQYF
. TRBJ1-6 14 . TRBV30 TGTGCCTGGGGGGGAGGACCGACGAATTCACCCCTCCACTTT CAWGGGPTNSPLHF
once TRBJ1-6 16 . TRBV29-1 TGCAGCGTGTCCGATATCGACAGCGTACTTAATTCACCCCTCCACTTT CSVSDIDSVLNSPLHF
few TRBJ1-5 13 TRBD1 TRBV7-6 TGTGCCAGCAGCCAGACAGGGTCTCAGCCCCAGCATTTT CASSQTGSQPQHF
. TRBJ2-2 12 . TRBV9 TGTGCCAGCAGCGAGGGGATCGGGGAGCTGTTTTTT CASSEGIGELFF